Each of the 20 T cell receptor beta chains below was sequenced from the same sample in a study of early T cells in non-severe SARS-CoV-2 infection. In TCRdb, the 5' RACE reads were re-called with MiXCR into one record per CDR3 protein. This sample has about 38,000 distinct CDR3 sequences, with about 4.5% found just once. Sequenced: whole blood. These receptors were taken from an adult who was a healthcare worker with PCR-confirmed SARS-CoV-2 infection or an uninfected control (not recorded which).

The table lists this clonotype with many counts. The chain employs TRBV7-9 and TRBJ2-1, with a weak D call TRBD2 (6 bases). The CDR3 spans 15 residues. CDR1 SEHNR and CDR2 FQNEAQ come from the germline V gene (reference sequence). The V gene lost 2 bases and the J gene lost 4 bases, with 12 bases spanning the gap. DNA of the CDR3: TGTGCCAGCAGCTTATCGGCGGGGCCATACAATGAGCAGTTCTTC. It encodes CASSLSAGPYNEQFF.

This clonotype showed up many times. The chain combines TRBV3-1 with TRBJ1-2; D ambiguous. V lost 1 base and J 7 bases, leaving 7 bases between the germline ends. Germline V gene data show CDR1 as LGHDT and CDR2 as YNNKEL (reference sequence). This CDR3 contains 12 residues. CDR3 region: CASSQGLRGYTF. The CDR3 nucleotides read TGTGCCAGCAGCCAAGGCTTGCGTGGCTACACCTTC.

CDR3 loop: CASSYSEGGTEAFF. DNA of the CDR3: TGTGCCAGCAGTTACTCGGAGGGCGGAACTGAAGCTTTCTTT. The genes are TRBV6-6 and TRBJ1-1; D ambiguous. CDR1 is MNHNY, CDR2 SVGAGI, per germline (reference sequence). The V and J ends lost 0 bases and 5 bases respectively, with 10 bases between them. The CDR3 extends over 14 amino acids.

This clonotype has more than one count but fewer than ten. This chain links TRBV3-1 with TRBJ1-2; no definite D call. The V gene lost 4 bases and the J gene lost 2 bases, with 8 bases spanning the gap. Germline loops: CDR1 LGHDT, CDR2 YNNKEL (reference sequence). The CDR3 covers 13 residues. The CDR3 spells CASSPQRNYGYTF. CDR3 coding DNA: TGTGCCAGCAGCCCTCAGCGAAACTATGGCTACACCTTC.

Only a few counts were recorded for this clonotype. Compared with germline, one end of the junction differs, possibly owing to a read error. The rearrangement uses TRBV7-8 and TRBJ1-1; D gene ambiguous. CDR3 size: 14 residues. Per germline, CDR1 SGHVS and CDR2 FQNEAQ. DNA for the CDR3: TGTGCCAGCAGCCCCGGACGGTCGAACACTGAAGTTTTCTTT. This gives the protein CASSPGRSNTEVFF.

This clonotype was counted between two and nine times. The chain recombines TRBV5-1 with TRBJ2-1; a weak D match, TRBD2 (7 bases). V was clipped by 1 base and J by 6 bases, with 17 bases between them. CDR1 and CDR2 (germline): SGHRS, YFSETQ. There are 16 residues in the CDR3. CDR3 protein: CASSLTDGGPSNEQFF. CDR3 nucleotide sequence: TGCGCCAGCAGCTTGACGGACGGGGGGCCCTCCAATGAGCAGTTCTTC.

This clonotype was recorded many times. This chain connects TRBV6-2 or TRBV6-3 to TRBJ1-5; D is unclear. Germline CDR1 and CDR2: MNHEY and SVGEGT. V dropped 7 bases and J dropped 6 bases, with 16 bases sitting between them. This CDR3 region has 14 residues. The CDR3 loop is CASKRGFGGQPQHF. The CDR3 nucleotides read TGTGCCAGCAAAAGAGGGTTTGGCGGTCAGCCCCAGCATTTT.

This clonotype is medium-sized in the sample. DNA of the CDR3: TGTGCCAGCAGCTTAGGAGTGGCGCAGGGGGGGAATGAGCAGTTCTTC. It yields the protein CASSLGVAQGGNEQFF. The chain carries TRBV7-7 and TRBJ2-1; possibly TRBD1 or TRBD2 for D (7 bases each). Germline CDR1 SSHAT, CDR2 FNYEAQ (reference sequence). The V end was cut by 1 base, the J end by 7 bases, with 17 bases between. This CDR3 has 16 amino acids. Full variable domain (missing parts from reference TRBV7-7 and TRBJ2-1): GAGVSQSPRYKVTKRGQDVTLRCDPISSHATLYWYQQALGQGPEFLTYFNYEAQPDKSGLPSDRFSAERPEGSISTLTIQRTEQRDSAMYRCASSLGVAQGGNEQFFGPGTRLTVL.

This clonotype was detected many times. CDR3 in DNA: TGTGCCAGCAGCTTGGTAGGGGCTAGCGGGGGCGATGAGCAGTTCTTC. It encodes CASSLVGASGGDEQFF. The chain combines TRBV5-6 with TRBJ2-1; TRBD2 agrees at 10 bases. Germline V gene data show CDR1 as SGHDT and CDR2 as YYEEEE. CDR3 length: 16 amino acids. V dropped 0 bases and J dropped 8; count of bases not matched to a gene: 8.

This clonotype showed up many times. The rearrangement links TRBV20-1 to TRBJ1-1; D is unresolved. The CDR3 contains 13 residues. V lost 5 bases and J 0 bases, leaving 10 bases between the germline ends. The germline gives CDR1 DFQATT, CDR2 SNEGSKA (reference sequence). The CDR3 DNA follows: TGCAGTGCTGGGCCTACAGTGAACACTGAAGCTTTCTTT. Translating gives CSAGPTVNTEAFF.

This clonotype was found many times. The chain has TRBV6-5 and TRBJ2-5; D is unclear. Germline V gene sequence: CDR1 MNHEY, CDR2 SVGAGI. V was cut by 2 bases and J by 2 bases, with 6 bases left in between. The CDR3 is made up of 13 amino acids. The DNA for the CDR3 is TGTGCCAGCAGTTACGGTCAGCAAGAGACCCAGTACTTC. Translating gives CASSYGQQETQYF.

Ten or more counts support this clonotype. This chain joins TRBV7-6 and TRBJ2-7; 11 bases match TRBD2. The CDR3 length is 15 residues. Losses at the gene ends were 6 bases for V and 4 bases for J; bases not matched to a gene: 8. Germline CDR1 reads SGHVS; CDR2 reads FNYEAQ. In DNA form, the CDR3 reads TGTGCCAGCAGTTCTAGCGGGGGGATTTCGTACGAGCAGTACTTC. Amino acid sequence: CASSSSGGISYEQYF.

This clonotype has at least ten counts. The chain joins TRBV30 to TRBJ2-3; D not resolved. The CDR3 is 12 residues long. Trimming cost V 1 base and J 8 bases, with 10 bases left between them. Germline V gene lookup returns CDR1 GTSNPN and CDR2 SVGIG (reference sequence). This chain's CDR3 is CAWSDILGTQYF. The CDR3 nucleotides are TGTGCCTGGAGTGACATATTGGGTACGCAGTATTTT. The complete variable domain, with remaining parts taken from reference TRBV30 and TRBJ2-3, reads SQTIHQWPATLVQPVGSPLSLECTVEGTSNPNLYWYRQAAGRGLQLLFYSVGIGQISSEVPQNLSASRPQDRQFILSSKKLLLSDSGFYLCAWSDILGTQYFGPGTRLTVL.

This clonotype came up many times. The chain couples TRBV15 to TRBJ1-5; D is uncertain. The V gene's germline CDR1 is LNHNV and CDR2 YYDKDF (reference sequence). This CDR3 comprises 17 residues. V shed 1 base and J shed 6 bases, with 19 bases lying between them. The chain's CDR3 is CATSRGSQRAGSQPQHF. CDR3 sequence (DNA): TGTGCCACCAGCAGAGGCTCACAGCGAGCGGGGAGTCAGCCCCAGCATTTT.

This clonotype was seen repeatedly, ten times or more. The genes are TRBV20-1 and TRBJ1-6, with D possibly being TRBD1 (5 bases). Germline V gene lookup returns CDR1 DFQATT and CDR2 SNEGSKA (reference sequence). The CDR3 length is 15 residues. Trimming took 0 bases from V and 7 from J, leaving 13 bases between them. The CDR3 DNA is TGCAGTGCTAGAGATCTAGACAGAGCGAATTCACCCCTCCACTTT. It codes for CSARDLDRANSPLHF.

The sample holds a few counts of this clonotype. V is TRBV5-5 and J is TRBJ1-2; D gene ambiguous. Trimming cost V 1 base and J 4 bases, with 8 bases left between them. The CDR3 length is 13 residues. Germline V gene lookup returns CDR1 SGHKS and CDR2 YYEKEE (reference sequence). The CDR3 nucleotides read TGTGCCAGCAGCTTGTACAGTGGCTATGGCTACACCTTC. As protein: CASSLYSGYGYTF.

This clonotype showed up many times. The CDR3: CSVSGASTNEKLFF. For the CDR3, the DNA is TGCAGCGTTTCTGGGGCTTCAACTAATGAAAAACTGTTTTTT. This rearrangement joins TRBV29-1 to TRBJ1-4; D might be TRBD1 (5 bases). This CDR3 contains 14 residues. Trimming cost V 5 bases and J 0 bases, with 10 bases left between them. The germline V gene has CDR1 SQVTM and CDR2 ANQGSEA.

This clonotype has just a few counts. The J gene is TRBJ2-2, the V gene TRBV7-3; D call uncertain. Trimming removed 5 bases at V and 3 bases at J, with 4 bases between. Germline V gene sequence: CDR1 SGHTA, CDR2 FQGTGA. The CDR3 has 12 amino acids. CDR3 in amino acids: CASSEYTGELFF. DNA of the CDR3: TGTGCCAGCAGCGAGTACACCGGGGAGCTGTTTTTT.

This clonotype appeared many times. This chain joins TRBV7-2 and TRBJ2-1; D is perhaps TRBD1 or TRBD2 (5 bases each). The CDR3 covers 16 residues. Trimming removed 0 bases from V and 0 bases from J, with 9 bases in between. Germline CDR1 reads SGHTA; CDR2 reads FQGNSA. The CDR3 DNA is TGTGCCAGCAGCTTAGCCGGGGCAAGCTCCTACAATGAGCAGTTCTTC. Amino acids: CASSLAGASSYNEQFF.

This clonotype turned up a few times. This chain connects TRBV7-9 to TRBJ2-3; unclear D gene. Germline V gene data show CDR1 as SEHNR and CDR2 as FQNEAQ (reference sequence). Trimming removed 4 bases from V and 14 bases from J, with 19 bases in between. The CDR3 consists of 13 residues. The CDR3 DNA follows: TGTGCCAGCAGCTCGAGACCGGGTCCCCCGCGGTATTTT. Residues: CASSSRPGPPRYF.